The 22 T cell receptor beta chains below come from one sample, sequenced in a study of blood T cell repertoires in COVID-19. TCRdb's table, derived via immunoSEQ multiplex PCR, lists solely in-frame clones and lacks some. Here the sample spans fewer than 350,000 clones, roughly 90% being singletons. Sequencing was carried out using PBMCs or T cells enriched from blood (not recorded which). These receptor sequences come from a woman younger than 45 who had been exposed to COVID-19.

CDR3 loop: CASGQGMNTEAFF. The CDR3 DNA is TGTGCCAGCGGACAGGGGATGAACACTGAAGCTTTCTTT. The rearrangement links TRBV25-1 to TRBJ1-1; 9 nucleotides line up with TRBD1. There are 13 residues in the CDR3. Trimming at V came to 8 bases and at J to 0 bases, leaving 1 base not matched to a gene. Germline CDR1 reads MGHDK; CDR2 reads SYGVNS.

The CDR3 DNA reads as TGTGCCATCAGATCCGGGACTGATTCCGGGCAGTACTTC. This gives the protein CAIRSGTDSGQYF. The J gene is TRBJ2-7, the V gene TRBV10-3, with D possibly matching TRBD2 (6 bases). The germline CDR1 and CDR2 sequences are ENHRY and SYGVKD. The CDR3 has 13 residues. The V end lost 6 bases, the J end lost 9 bases, and 18 bases lay between the germline ends.

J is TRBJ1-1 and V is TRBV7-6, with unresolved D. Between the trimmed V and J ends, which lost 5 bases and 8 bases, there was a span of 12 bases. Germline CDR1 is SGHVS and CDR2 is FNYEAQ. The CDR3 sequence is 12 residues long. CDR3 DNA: TGTGCCAGCAGCCCCCTTTCACAGGAAGCTTTCTTT. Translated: CASSPLSQEAFF.

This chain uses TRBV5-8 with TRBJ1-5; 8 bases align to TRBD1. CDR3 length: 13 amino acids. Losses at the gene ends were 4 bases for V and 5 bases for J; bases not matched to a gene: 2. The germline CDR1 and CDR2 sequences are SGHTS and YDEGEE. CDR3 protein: CASSPDRDQPQHF. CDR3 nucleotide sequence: TGTGCCAGCAGCCCGGACAGGGATCAGCCCCAGCATTTT.

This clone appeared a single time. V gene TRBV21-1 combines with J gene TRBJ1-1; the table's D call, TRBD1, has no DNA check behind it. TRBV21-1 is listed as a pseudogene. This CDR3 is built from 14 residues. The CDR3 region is CASSTYGLSIRAFF. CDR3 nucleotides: TGTGCCAGCAGCACTTATGGCCTTTCCATTCGAGCTTTCTTT.

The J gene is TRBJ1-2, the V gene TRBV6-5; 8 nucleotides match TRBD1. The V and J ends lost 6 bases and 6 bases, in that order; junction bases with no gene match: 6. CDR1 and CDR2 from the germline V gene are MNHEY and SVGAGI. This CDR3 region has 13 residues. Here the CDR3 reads CASRQTGVDGYTF. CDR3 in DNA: TGTGCCAGCAGGCAGACAGGGGTTGATGGCTACACCTTC.

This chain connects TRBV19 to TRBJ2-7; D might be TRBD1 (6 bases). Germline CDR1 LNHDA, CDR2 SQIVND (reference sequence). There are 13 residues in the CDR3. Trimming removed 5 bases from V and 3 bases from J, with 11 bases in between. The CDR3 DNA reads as TGTGCCAGTAGTTTCTTACAGGGCTACGAGCAGTACTTC. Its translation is CASSFLQGYEQYF.

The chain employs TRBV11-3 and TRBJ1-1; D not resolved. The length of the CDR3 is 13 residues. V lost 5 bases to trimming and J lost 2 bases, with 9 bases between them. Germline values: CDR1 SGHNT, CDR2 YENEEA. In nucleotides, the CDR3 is TGTGCCAGCAGCATAACAGTCAACACTGAAGCTTTCTTT. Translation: CASSITVNTEAFF.

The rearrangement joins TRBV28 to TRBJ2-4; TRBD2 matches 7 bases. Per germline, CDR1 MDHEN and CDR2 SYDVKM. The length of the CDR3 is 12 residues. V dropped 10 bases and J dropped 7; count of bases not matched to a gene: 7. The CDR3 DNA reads TGTGCCATACGGGGGGACGTGAACATTCAGTACTTC. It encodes CAIRGDVNIQYF.

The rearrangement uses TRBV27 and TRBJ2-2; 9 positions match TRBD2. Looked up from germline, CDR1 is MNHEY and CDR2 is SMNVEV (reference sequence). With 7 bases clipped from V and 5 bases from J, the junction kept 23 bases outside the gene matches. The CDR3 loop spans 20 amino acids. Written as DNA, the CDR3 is TGTGCCAGCACCAGACGGGTGGGACTAGCTCAAGGTCGATTAACCGGGGAGCTGTTTTTT. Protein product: CASTRRVGLAQGRLTGELFF.

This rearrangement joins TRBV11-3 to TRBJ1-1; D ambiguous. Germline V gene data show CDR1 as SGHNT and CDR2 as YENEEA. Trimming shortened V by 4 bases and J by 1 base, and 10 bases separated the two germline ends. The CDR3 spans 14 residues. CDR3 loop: CASSSPQKNTEAFF. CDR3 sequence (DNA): TGTGCCAGCAGCTCTCCCCAGAAGAACACTGAAGCTTTCTTT.

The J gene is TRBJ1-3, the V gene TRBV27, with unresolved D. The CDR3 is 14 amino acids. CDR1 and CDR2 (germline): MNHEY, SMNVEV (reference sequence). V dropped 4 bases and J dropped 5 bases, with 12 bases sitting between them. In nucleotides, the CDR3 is TGTGCCAGCAGTTCAGGTTCTGGCAGAAACACCATATATTTT. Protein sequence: CASSSGSGRNTIYF.

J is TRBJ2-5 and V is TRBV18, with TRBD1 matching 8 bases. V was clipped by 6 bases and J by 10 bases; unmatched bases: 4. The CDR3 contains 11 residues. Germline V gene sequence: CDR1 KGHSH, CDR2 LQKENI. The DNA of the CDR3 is TGTGCCAGCTCGTCTGGACAGGGCCAGTACTTC. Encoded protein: CASSSGQGQYF.

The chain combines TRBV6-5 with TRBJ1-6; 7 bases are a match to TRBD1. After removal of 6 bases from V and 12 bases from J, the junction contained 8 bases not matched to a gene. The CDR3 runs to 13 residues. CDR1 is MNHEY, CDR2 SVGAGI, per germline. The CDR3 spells CASSSDREIPLHF. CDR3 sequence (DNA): TGTGCCAGCAGCTCCGACAGGGAGATACCCCTCCACTTT.

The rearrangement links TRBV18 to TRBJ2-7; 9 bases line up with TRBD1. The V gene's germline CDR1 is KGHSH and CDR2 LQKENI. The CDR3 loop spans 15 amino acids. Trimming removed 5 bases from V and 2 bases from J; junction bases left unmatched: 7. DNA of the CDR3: TGTGCCAGCTCATCCGGACAGGGGCTGACCTACGAGCAGTACTTC. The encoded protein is CASSSGQGLTYEQYF.

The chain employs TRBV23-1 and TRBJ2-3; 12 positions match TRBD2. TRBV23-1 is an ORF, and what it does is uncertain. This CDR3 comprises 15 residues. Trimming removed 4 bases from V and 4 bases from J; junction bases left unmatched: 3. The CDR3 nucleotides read TGCGCCAGCAGTCCGGGACTAGCGGGCGCAGATACGCAGTATTTT. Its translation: CASSPGLAGADTQYF.

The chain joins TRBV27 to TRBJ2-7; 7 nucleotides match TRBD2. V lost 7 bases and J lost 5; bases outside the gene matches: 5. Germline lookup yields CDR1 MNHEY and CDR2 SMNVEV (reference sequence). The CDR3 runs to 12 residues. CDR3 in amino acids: CASTDRGDEQYF. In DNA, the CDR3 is TGTGCCAGCACCGATCGGGGGGACGAGCAGTACTTC.

The DNA for the CDR3 is TGCGCCAGCAGTGAGTCCCCTTTGGGGAGCTACTCGTACTTC. This codes for CASSESPLGSYSYF. The chain employs TRBV10-2 and TRBJ2-7; TRBD2 might be the D (5 bases). The CDR3 has 14 amino acids. Trimming cost V 0 bases and J 12 bases, with 18 bases left between them. The germline V gene encodes CDR1 WSHSY and CDR2 SAAADI.

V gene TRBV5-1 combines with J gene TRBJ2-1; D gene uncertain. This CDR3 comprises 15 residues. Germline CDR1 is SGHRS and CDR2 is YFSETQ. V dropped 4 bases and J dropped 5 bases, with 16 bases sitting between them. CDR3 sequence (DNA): TGCGCCAGCAGCGCGGAACGGCGAGTGCACAATGAGCAGTTCTTC. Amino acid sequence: CASSAERRVHNEQFF.

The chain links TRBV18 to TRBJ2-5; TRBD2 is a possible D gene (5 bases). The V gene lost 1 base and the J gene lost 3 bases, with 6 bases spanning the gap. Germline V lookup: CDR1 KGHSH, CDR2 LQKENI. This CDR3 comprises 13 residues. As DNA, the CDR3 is TGTGCCAGCTCACCACGAGGGAAAGAGACCCAGTACTTC. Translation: CASSPRGKETQYF.

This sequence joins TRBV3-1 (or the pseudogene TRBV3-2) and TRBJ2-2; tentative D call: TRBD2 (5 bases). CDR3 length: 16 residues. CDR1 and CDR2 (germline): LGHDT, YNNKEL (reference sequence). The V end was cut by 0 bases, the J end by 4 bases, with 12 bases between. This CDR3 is CASSQDLDFFTGELFF. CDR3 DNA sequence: TGTGCCAGCAGCCAAGATCTGGACTTTTTCACCGGGGAGCTGTTTTTT.

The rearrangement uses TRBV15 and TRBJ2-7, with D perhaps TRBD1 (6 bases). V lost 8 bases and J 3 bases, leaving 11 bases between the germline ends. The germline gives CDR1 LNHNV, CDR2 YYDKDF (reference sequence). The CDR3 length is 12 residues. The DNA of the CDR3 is TGTGCCACCGGGCAGGGGCTCTACGAGCAGTACTTC. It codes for CATGQGLYEQYF.